This section outlines one TCR beta chain sequence together with its context. Since a much larger clone is just one base distant, this may be a read error. Unsorted PBMC replicate PCRs drew on around 270 ng DNA, representing 25,000 to 30,000 T cell genomes. Using immunoSEQ multiplex PCR, the repertoire was profiled, and TCRdb retains in-frame clones only, with some absent. The repertoire includes about 460,000 clones, approximately 77% of them detected once, and 12% sits in the top ten. The data originate from a study of shared clonotypes between healthy human individuals. Each of the donors was a healthy adult who was HIV-negative and had not had a recent acute infection or vaccination. CDR1 is KGHSH and CDR2 is LQKENI in the germline V gene. This CDR3 contains 13 residues. V lost 4 bases and J 5 bases, leaving 9 bases between the germline ends.

The sequence was obtained from a woman in her thirties or forties in good health. Some clones in this sample may be carry-over from other donors' samples. V is TRBV18 and J is TRBJ2-1; D call uncertain. The sample comprised PBMCs. The CDR3 region has the DNA TGTGCCAGCTCACTGGAACAGCACAATGAGCAGTTCTTC. Translating it yields CASSLEQHNEQFF.